Listed below are T cell receptor beta chains from one sample, sequenced in a study of CD8+ T cells in alopecia areata. Sequencing used immunoSEQ multiplex PCR; TCRdb keeps in-frame clones, though not all of them. The sample comprises 140,000 to 150,000 clones, around 87% of which are singletons, and over 13% rests with the top ten. Sequenced material: CD8+ T cells sorted from blood, taken at week 0. These receptor sequences come from a human donor with alopecia areata. CDR3s include the opening cysteine and the closing phenylalanine or tryptophan. D genes are given only for firm matches. Clone size, where shown, is once, few, many, or a class for clones that have expanded.

TRBV29-1	-	TRBJ2-1	-	TGCAGCGTTGGAGATCTGACGTCCGGTGTATACAATGAGCAGTTCTTC	CSVGDLTSGVYNEQFF
TRBV2	TRBD2	TRBJ2-3	-	TGTGCCAGCAGGCTAGCGGTCTCTAGCACAGATACGCAGTATTTT	CASRLAVSSTDTQYF
TRBV9	TRBD2	TRBJ2-3	-	TGTGCCAGCAGCCCAGACTCCGGGACTAGCGGATCCAGCACAGATACGCAGTATTTT	CASSPDSGTSGSSTDTQYF
TRBV5-6	-	TRBJ2-7	few	TGTGCCAGCAGCGCGGTCGTAAGTCTTTCCTACGAGCAGTACTTC	CASSAVVSLSYEQYF
TRBV9	TRBD2	TRBJ2-2	-	TGTGCCAGCAGTGAGAGCCTAGCGGGAGCTACCGGGGAGCTGTTTTTT	CASSESLAGATGELFF
TRBV5-6	-	TRBJ2-1	-	TGTGCCAGCAGCCCCCCGCGCCGGGACCTCAATGAGCAGTTCTTC	CASSPPRRDLNEQFF
TRBV9	-	TRBJ1-2	-	TGTGCCAGCAGCAAGGCAGACTCATATGGCTACACCTTC	CASSKADSYGYTF
TRBV7-9	-	TRBJ2-3	-	TGTGCCAGCAGCTTAGAGGGGCCTCCCGGAGATACGCAGTATTTT	CASSLEGPPGDTQYF
TRBV9	-	TRBJ2-7	once	TGTGCCAGCAGCGTAGTACCAGGATACGAGCAGTACTTC	CASSVVPGYEQYF
TRBV5-4	-	TRBJ2-1	-	TGTGCCAGCAGCTGGGACGCTAGCTCCTACAATGAGCAGTTCTTC	CASSWDASSYNEQFF
TRBV28	-	TRBJ2-7	-	TGTGCCAGCAGTTCGCGAACACTGTCCTACGAGCAGTACTTC	CASSSRTLSYEQYF
TRBV4-2	TRBD2	TRBJ2-1	-	TGTGCCAGCAGCCCTGATGATCCCCCGGGGGGTTTCTACAATGAGCAGTTCTTC	CASSPDDPPGGFYNEQFF
TRBV29-1	-	TRBJ2-7	-	TGCAGCGTTGAAAGGTACGACGAGCAGTACTTC	CSVERYDEQYF
TRBV4-2	-	TRBJ2-7	-	TGTGCCAGCAGCCCAACGGGTGAGGCCGAGCAGTACTTC	CASSPTGEAEQYF
TRBV9	-	TRBJ1-5	-	TGTGCCAGCAGCGTAGACGGGGGCCGTCAGCCCCAGCATTTT	CASSVDGGRQPQHF
TRBV27	TRBD1	TRBJ2-7	-	TGTGCCAGCAGTTTAGCCGGGACAGGGAGCTACGAGCAGTACTTC	CASSLAGTGSYEQYF
TRBV5-6	TRBD1	TRBJ2-1	-	TGTGCCAGCAGCTCCGGGACAGGGAATGAGCAGTTCTTC	CASSSGTGNEQFF
TRBV30	TRBD2	TRBJ2-7	-	TGTGCCGGGTCCTCGGGAGGAAGGGACGAGCAGTACTTC	CAGSSGGRDEQYF
TRBV29-1	-	TRBJ2-5	-	TGCAGCGTTGAGGGCAACCAAGAGACCCAGTACTTC	CSVEGNQETQYF
TRBV27	TRBD2	TRBJ2-1	few	TGTGCCAGCAGCCAATCTGGCGGGGGCTACAATGAGCAGTTCTTC	CASSQSGGGYNEQFF
TRBV29-1	TRBD1	TRBJ2-1	-	TGCAGCGGTTTGGACAGGGCTATCTACAATGAGCAGTTCTTC	CSGLDRAIYNEQFF
TRBV9	TRBD2	TRBJ2-1	-	TGTGCCAGCAGCGTAGGGCTAGCGGGAGCCGATGAGCAGTTCTTC	CASSVGLAGADEQFF
TRBV7-9	TRBD1	TRBJ1-4	once	TGTGCCAGCAGCGCCGACAGGGAGAATGAAAAACTGTTTTTT	CASSADRENEKLFF